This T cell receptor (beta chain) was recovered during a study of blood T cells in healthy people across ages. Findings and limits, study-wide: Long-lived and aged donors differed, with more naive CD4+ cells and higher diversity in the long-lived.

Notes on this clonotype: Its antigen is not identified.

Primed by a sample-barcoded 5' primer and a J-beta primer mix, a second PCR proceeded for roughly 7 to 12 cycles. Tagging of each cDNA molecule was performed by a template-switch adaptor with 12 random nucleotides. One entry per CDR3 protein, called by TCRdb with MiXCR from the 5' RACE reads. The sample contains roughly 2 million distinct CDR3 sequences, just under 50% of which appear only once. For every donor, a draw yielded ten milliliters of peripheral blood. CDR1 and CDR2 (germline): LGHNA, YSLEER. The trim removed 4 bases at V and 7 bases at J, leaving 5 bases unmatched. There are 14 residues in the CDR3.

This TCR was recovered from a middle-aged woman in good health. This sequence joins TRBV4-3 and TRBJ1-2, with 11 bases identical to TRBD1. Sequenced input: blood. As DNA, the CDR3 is TGCGCCAGCAGCCGACCGGGACAGGGGGGTGGCTACACCTTC. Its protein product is CASSRPGQGGGYTF.